This T cell receptor (beta chain) derives from a study of blood T cell repertoires in COVID-19 (TCRdb year 2020). In the study overall: Collaborator samples came from the United States, Italy and Spain and covered acute and convalescent phases of COVID-19. Nearly every sample came with metadata listing a de-identified subject ID, COVID-19 status, age in years and sex. The repertoires were released in a freely available public database meant as a resource for research on the immune response to SARS-CoV-2. The material from the prospective study consisted of cDNA or gDNA derived from T cells, B-cell-depleted T cells, or PBMCs. The samples were drawn from two sources: the first 160 participants of the ongoing ImmuneRACE study, and 1,000 to 1,500 subjects contributed by 6 global collaborators. The dataset comprised deeply sampled blood TCRbeta repertoires from subjects exposed to, actively infected with, or recovered from COVID-19. Where available, HLA class I and class II types were taken from metadata supplied by the sample provider and were not determined by assay-based typing.

The study at large found these results: The amount of clinical and demographic metadata varied by source and participant and was provided uncurated.

One collaborating source in Seattle enrolled patients while the patients were actively infected and followed the patients over time throughout the course of disease. Whole blood was collected in K2EDTA tubes by collaborating institutions according to the institutions' own protocols. Collaborator samples were shipped for TCRbeta analysis as frozen whole blood, isolated PBMCs, or DNA extracted from either sample type. In regard to this clone: No cognate antigen has been identified for it. Base qualities are not recorded, but no much larger clone differs from it by a single base.

TCRbeta CDR3 regions were amplified from genomic DNA using the immunoSEQ Assay, a bias-controlled multiplex PCR. The authors' analysis ran thus. Within the assay, amplification of reference gene primers was used to estimate how many nucleated cells each sample contained. To quantify the absolute abundance of each unique TCRbeta CDR3 rearrangement, sequence reads were collapsed and filtered. For each sample, productive Simpson clonality was calculated by taking the square root of Simpson's diversity index across productive rearrangements. TCRdb carries this immuneACCESS record with in-frame sequences only. Its versions omit some clonotypes, under half of them owing to an unresolved V gene in the studies checked, with the rest unexplained. V and J calls plus clone size are reproduced from that table; the DNA served to infer D and trimming. The sample contains under 200,000 clones, about four fifths of them found a single time. The ten top clones hold 5.5% to 7% of the sample.

This sequence originates from a middle-aged woman with COVID-19, enrolled during active disease. The sample taken for sequencing was peripheral blood.

The DNA sequence is as follows: TGTGCCACCGGAGACCAGGGGGACGAGCAGTACTTC. The resulting protein is CATGDQGDEQYF. The sequence joins TRBV24-1 to TRBJ2-7, with TRBD1 matching 7 junction bases. The germline V gene encodes CDR1 KGHDR and CDR2 SFDVKD. The CDR3 measures 12 amino acids from cysteine to phenylalanine. Only the CDR3 DNA stays, 36 bases, in frame from base 1. After removal of 9 bases from V and 5 bases from J, the junction retains 6 bases not matched to a gene.